The sample holds a few counts of the clone carrying this T cell receptor (beta chain). This sample was included in a study of OX40 agonist ivuxolimab in advanced cancers. Trimming left V 3 bases short and J 7 bases short, with 14 bases between. The CDR3 has 14 residues. Germline V gene sequence: CDR1 SGHRS, CDR2 YFSETQ. Sequenced by immunoSEQ multiplex PCR; TCRdb stores in-frame clones only, minus some. This sample has tens of thousands of clones, with 90% to 95% found just once. V is TRBV5-1 and J is TRBJ2-1; the D gene is possibly TRBD2 (5 bases). This sample comprised CD4+ or CD8+ T cells sorted from blood, obtained in a trial of the OX40 agonist ivuxolimab. The receptor was derived from an adult with an advanced solid tumor such as melanoma, head and neck, liver or kidney cancer. CDR3 DNA: TGCGCCAGCAGCTCCGGGGTGAGCGGAAATGAGCAGTTCTTC. This sequence encodes CASSSGVSGNEQFF.